This TCR beta chain was profiled in a study of control samples from healthy donors and cancer patients. TCRdb's table, derived via immunoSEQ multiplex PCR, lists solely in-frame clones and lacks some. The data hold 100,000 to 150,000 clones, with approximately 87% observed a single time. This CDR3 is 15 amino acids long. The ends were cut back, 0 bases at V and 3 bases at J, with 12 bases in the middle. Germline V lookup: CDR1 SGDLS, CDR2 YYNGEE. The material sequenced was blood. The chain couples TRBV9 to TRBJ1-1; possible D gene TRBD1, 6 bases. This sequence originates from a man aged 25-45 years in good health. DNA for the CDR3: TGTGCCAGCAGCGTAGCATCAGGGGCGGACACTGAAGCTTTCTTT. It codes for CASSVASGADTEAFF.